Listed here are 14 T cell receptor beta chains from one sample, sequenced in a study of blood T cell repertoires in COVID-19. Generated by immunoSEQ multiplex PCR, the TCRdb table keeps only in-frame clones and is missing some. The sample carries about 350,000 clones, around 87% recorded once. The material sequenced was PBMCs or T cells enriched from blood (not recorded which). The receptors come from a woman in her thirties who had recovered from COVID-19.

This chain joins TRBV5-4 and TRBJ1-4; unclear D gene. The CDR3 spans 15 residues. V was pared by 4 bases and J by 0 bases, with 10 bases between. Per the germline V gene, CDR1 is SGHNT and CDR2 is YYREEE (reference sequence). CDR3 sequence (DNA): TGTGCCAGCAGCGCGGACTCCGCAACTAATGAAAAACTGTTTTTT. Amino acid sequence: CASSADSATNEKLFF.

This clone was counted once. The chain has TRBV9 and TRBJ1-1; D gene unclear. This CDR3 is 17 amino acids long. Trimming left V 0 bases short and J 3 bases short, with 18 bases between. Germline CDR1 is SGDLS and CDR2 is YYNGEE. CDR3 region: CASSVGTALNGDTEAFF. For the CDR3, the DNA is TGTGCCAGCAGCGTAGGGACGGCCCTGAACGGGGACACTGAAGCTTTCTTT.

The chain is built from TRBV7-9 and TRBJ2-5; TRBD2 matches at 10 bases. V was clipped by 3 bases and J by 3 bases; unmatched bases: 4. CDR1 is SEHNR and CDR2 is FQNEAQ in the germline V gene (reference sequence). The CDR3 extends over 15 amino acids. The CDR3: CASSFAAGGEETQYF. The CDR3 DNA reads TGTGCCAGCAGCTTCGCAGCGGGGGGGGAAGAGACCCAGTACTTC.

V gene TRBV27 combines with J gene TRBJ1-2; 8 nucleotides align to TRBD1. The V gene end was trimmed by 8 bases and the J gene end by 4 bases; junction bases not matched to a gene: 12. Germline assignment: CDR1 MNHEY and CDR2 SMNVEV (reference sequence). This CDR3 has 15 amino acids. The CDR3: CASRSGQGRSYGYTF. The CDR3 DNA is TGTGCCAGCCGATCCGGACAGGGAAGGAGCTATGGCTACACCTTC.

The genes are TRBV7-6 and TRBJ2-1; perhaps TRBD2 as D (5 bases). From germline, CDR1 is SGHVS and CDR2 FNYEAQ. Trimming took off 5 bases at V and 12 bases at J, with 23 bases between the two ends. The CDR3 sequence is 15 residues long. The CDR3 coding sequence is TGTGCCAGCAGCCCCGTAAGAGGGATGAGTCGGTGGCAGTTCTTC. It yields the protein CASSPVRGMSRWQFF.

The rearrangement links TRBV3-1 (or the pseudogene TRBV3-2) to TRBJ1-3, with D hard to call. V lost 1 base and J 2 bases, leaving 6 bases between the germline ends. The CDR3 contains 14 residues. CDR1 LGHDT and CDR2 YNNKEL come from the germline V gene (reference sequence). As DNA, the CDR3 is TGTGCCAGCAGCCAAGCAGATACTGGAAACACCATATATTTT. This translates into CASSQADTGNTIYF.

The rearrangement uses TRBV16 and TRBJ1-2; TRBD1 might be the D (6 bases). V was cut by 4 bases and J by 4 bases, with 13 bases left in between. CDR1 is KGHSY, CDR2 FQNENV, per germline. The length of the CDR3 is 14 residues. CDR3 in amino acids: CASSLAGTSYGYTF. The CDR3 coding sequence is TGTGCCAGCAGCCTGGCCGGGACAAGCTATGGCTACACCTTC.

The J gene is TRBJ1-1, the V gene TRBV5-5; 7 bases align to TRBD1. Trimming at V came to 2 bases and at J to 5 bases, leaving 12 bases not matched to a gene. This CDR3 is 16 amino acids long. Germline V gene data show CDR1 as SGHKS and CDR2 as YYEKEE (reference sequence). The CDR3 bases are TGTGCCAGCAGCTTCTTCTTAGGTGCAGGGGGGACTGAAGCTTTCTTT. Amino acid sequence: CASSFFLGAGGTEAFF.

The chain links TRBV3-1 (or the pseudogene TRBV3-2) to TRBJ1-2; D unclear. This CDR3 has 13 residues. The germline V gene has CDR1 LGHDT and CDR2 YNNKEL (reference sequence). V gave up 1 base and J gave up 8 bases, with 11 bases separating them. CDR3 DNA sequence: TGTGCCAGCAGCCAAGGGGCGACGAAAGGCTACACCTTC. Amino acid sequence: CASSQGATKGYTF.

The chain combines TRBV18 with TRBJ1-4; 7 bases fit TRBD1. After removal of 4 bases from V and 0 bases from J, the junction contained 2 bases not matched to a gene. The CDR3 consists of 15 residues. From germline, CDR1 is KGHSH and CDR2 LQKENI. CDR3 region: CASSRGTATNEKLFF. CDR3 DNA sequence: TGTGCCAGCTCACGAGGGACAGCAACTAATGAAAAACTGTTTTTT.

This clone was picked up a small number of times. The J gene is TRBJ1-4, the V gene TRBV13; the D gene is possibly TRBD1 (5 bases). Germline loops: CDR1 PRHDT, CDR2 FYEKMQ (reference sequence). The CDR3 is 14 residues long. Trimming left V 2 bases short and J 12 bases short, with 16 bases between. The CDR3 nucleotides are TGTGCCAGCAGCTTAAGGGGTAACACAGTCGAACTGTTTTTT. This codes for CASSLRGNTVELFF. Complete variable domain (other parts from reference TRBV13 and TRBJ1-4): AAGVIQSPRHLIKEKRETATLKCYPIPRHDTVYWYQQGPGQDPQFLISFYEKMQSDKGSIPDRFSAQQFSDYHSELNMSSLELGDSALYFCASSLRGNTVELFFGSGTQLSVL.

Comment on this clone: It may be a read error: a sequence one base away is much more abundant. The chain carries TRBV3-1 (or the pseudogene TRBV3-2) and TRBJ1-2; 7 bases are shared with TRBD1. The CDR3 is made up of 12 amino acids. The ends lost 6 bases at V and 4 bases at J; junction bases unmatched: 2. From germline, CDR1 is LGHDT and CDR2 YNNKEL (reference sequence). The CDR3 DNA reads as TGTGCCAGCAGGGCAGGGGGCTATGGCTACACCTTC. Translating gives CASRAGGYGYTF.

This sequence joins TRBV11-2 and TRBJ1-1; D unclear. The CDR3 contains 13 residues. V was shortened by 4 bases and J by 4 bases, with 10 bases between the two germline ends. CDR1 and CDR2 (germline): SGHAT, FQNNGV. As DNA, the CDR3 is TGTGCCAGCAGCTCCGTGACGGGCACTGAAGCTTTCTTT. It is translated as CASSSVTGTEAFF.

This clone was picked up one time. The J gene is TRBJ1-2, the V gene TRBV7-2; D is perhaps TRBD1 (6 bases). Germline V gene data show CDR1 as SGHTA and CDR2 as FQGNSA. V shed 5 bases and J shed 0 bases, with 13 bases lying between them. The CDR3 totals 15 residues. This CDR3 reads CASSVDRPPNYGYTF. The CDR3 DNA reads TGTGCCAGCAGCGTCGACAGGCCGCCTAACTATGGCTACACCTTC.